A single sample is the source of the 18 T cell receptor beta chains below, sequenced in a study of Graves' ophthalmopathy and Graves' hyperthyroidism. Using RNA transcripts, the TCR beta CDR3 regions were amplified. HTBI primers were used in a first-round RT-PCR, which preceded a second-round multiplex PCR. TCRdb reprocessed the multiplex PCR reads with MiXCR, giving one entry per CDR3 protein. The sample holds over a million distinct CDR3 sequences, less than 45% seen once. Material for sequencing was peripheral blood or thyroid tissue (not recorded which). These receptor sequences come from an adult man with Graves' hyperthyroidism.

This clonotype was seen many times. For the CDR3, the DNA is TGTGCCAGCAGCTTATCGATCCCTACAGGGGCGTTAGGAGTATATGAAAAACTGTTTTTT. Translation: CASSLSIPTGALGVYEKLFF. V and J are TRBV7-8 and TRBJ1-4; TRBD1 agrees at 7 bases. The V gene end was trimmed by 2 bases and the J gene end by 6 bases; junction bases not matched to a gene: 21. Germline-derived CDR1 and CDR2 are SGHVS and FQNEAQ. There are 20 residues in the CDR3. Complete variable domain (other parts from reference TRBV7-8 and TRBJ1-4): GAGVSQSPRYKVAKRGQDVALRCDPISGHVSLFWYQQALGQGPEFLTYFQNEAQLDKSGLPSDRFFAERPEGSVSTLKIQRTQQEDSAVYLCASSLSIPTGALGVYEKLFFGSGTQLSVL.

The chain couples TRBV9 to TRBJ2-5, with D perhaps matching TRBD1 or TRBD2 (6 bases each). The germline V gene has CDR1 SGDLS and CDR2 YYNGEE. V was trimmed by 1 base and J by 1 base, leaving 11 bases between them. This CDR3 has 15 residues. The CDR3 nucleotides read TGTGCCAGCAGCGTATGGCCGGGGGCCCAAGAGACCCAGTACTTC. Translation gives CASSVWPGAQETQYF.

This clonotype was detected only a few times. This chain links TRBV27 with TRBJ1-3; D might be TRBD1 (5 bases). Germline CDR1 and CDR2: MNHEY and SMNVEV (reference sequence). The V and J ends lost 6 bases and 0 bases respectively, with 12 bases between them. The CDR3 is 15 amino acids. CDR3 residues: CASRRDGGSGNTIYF. The DNA for the CDR3 is TGTGCCAGCAGGAGGGACGGAGGCTCTGGAAACACCATATATTTT.

This clonotype has a count of ten or more. This chain joins TRBV12-3 or TRBV12-4 and TRBJ1-1; a weak D match, TRBD1 (5 bases). V lost 8 bases, J lost 1 base, and 14 bases lay in between. The CDR3 has 14 amino acids. Here the CDR3 reads CASGQGVRNTEAFF. The CDR3 bases are TGTGCCAGCGGCCAGGGCGTTAGGAACACTGAAGCTTTCTTT.

In its sample, this clonotype was seen a few times. This chain links TRBV9 with TRBJ1-6; no reliable D call. This CDR3 is 11 amino acids long. Germline lookup yields CDR1 SGDLS and CDR2 YYNGEE. The V gene lost 7 bases and the J gene lost 9 bases, with 8 bases spanning the gap. The CDR3 nucleotides are TGTGCCAGCCGCGACCCTTCACCCCTCCACTTT. Amino acid sequence: CASRDPSPLHF. Complete variable domain (other parts from reference TRBV9 and TRBJ1-6): DSGVTQTPKHLITATGQRVTLRCSPRSGDLSVYWYQQSLDQGLQFLIQYYNGEERAKGNILERFSAQQFPDLHSELNLSSLELGDSALYFCASRDPSPLHFGNGTRLTVT.

This clonotype came up many times. The chain recombines TRBV7-2 with TRBJ2-5, with a possible D match to TRBD2 (5 bases). Trimming shortened V by 6 bases and J by 5 bases, and 13 bases separated the two germline ends. CDR3 length: 13 amino acids. In germline, CDR1 is SGHTA, CDR2 FQGNSA. CDR3 DNA: TGTGCCAGCAGACTAGGCCCTCTGGAGACCCAGTACTTC. Amino acids: CASRLGPLETQYF. Filled out from reference TRBV7-2 and TRBJ2-5, the complete variable domain reads GAGVSQSPSNKVTEKGKDVELRCDPISGHTALYWYRQSLGQGLEFLIYFQGNSAPDKSGLPSDRFSAERTGGSVSTLTIQRTQQEDSAVYLCASRLGPLETQYFGPGTRLLVL.

This clonotype has a count of ten or more. The gene calls are TRBV14 and TRBJ2-5; D call uncertain. This CDR3 spans 16 amino acids. V lost 4 bases to trimming and J lost 5 bases, with 20 bases between them. Germline V CDR1 and CDR2: SGHDN, FVKESK. CDR3 amino acids: CASSPHRGRPKETQYF. CDR3 sequence (DNA): TGTGCCAGCAGCCCCCACCGCGGACGCCCCAAGGAGACCCAGTACTTC.

This clonotype was seen many times. The genes are TRBV29-1 and TRBJ1-5; 7 bases are a match to TRBD1. CDR3 length: 13 amino acids. Germline V gene sequence: CDR1 SQVTM, CDR2 ANQGSEA. V was pared by 6 bases and J by 3 bases, with 5 bases of the junction left unmatched. In DNA form, the CDR3 reads TGCAGCGTCGGACAGGAGAACAATCAGCCCCAGCATTTT. It is translated as CSVGQENNQPQHF.

The chain is built from TRBV25-1 and TRBJ2-5; 8 bases line up with TRBD2. The V and J ends lost 8 bases and 2 bases, in that order; junction bases with no gene match: 7. The V gene's germline CDR1 is MGHDK and CDR2 SYGVNS. This CDR3 has 14 amino acids. In DNA, the CDR3 is TGTGCCAGCCACCGAACTAGCGGACAAGAGACCCAGTACTTC. It codes for CASHRTSGQETQYF.

The gene calls are TRBV4-1 and TRBJ1-2, with a possible D match to TRBD1 (6 bases). The length of the CDR3 is 15 residues. CDR1 is MGHRA and CDR2 is YSYEKL in the germline V gene. Trimming removed 7 bases at V and 5 bases at J, with 20 bases between. CDR3 in amino acids: CASTTTGGRRYGYTF. For the CDR3, the DNA is TGCGCCAGCACCACCACGGGGGGGCGCAGGTATGGCTACACCTTC.

A remark on this clonotype: A much larger clone lies one base from this, so it may be a read error. This chain connects TRBV20-1 to TRBJ2-7, with 9 bases aligning to TRBD2. Germline V gene data show CDR1 as DFQATT and CDR2 as SNEGSKA (reference sequence). This CDR3 is 14 amino acids long. Here the CDR3 DNA reads TGCAGTGCTAGAGGGGGACTAGCTACCTACGAGCATTACTTC. Protein sequence: CSARGGLATYEHYF.

This clonotype was seen many times. J is TRBJ1-3 and V is TRBV9, with D uncertain. There are 14 residues in the CDR3. V was trimmed by 2 bases and J by 0 bases, leaving 6 bases between them. Germline V gene sequence: CDR1 SGDLS, CDR2 YYNGEE. The CDR3 DNA reads TGTGCCAGCAGCGTGAGAAACTCTGGAAACACCATATATTTT. Its protein product is CASSVRNSGNTIYF.

The gene calls are TRBV25-1 and TRBJ2-7; TRBD1 aligns across 7 bases. The V gene end was trimmed by 7 bases and the J gene end by 2 bases; junction bases not matched to a gene: 8. The germline V gene has CDR1 MGHDK and CDR2 SYGVNS. The CDR3 extends over 14 amino acids. CDR3: CASNRDSPTYEQYF. The CDR3 region has the DNA TGTGCCAGCAACCGGGACAGCCCCACCTACGAGCAGTACTTC.

This clonotype showed up many times. The J gene is TRBJ1-3, the V gene TRBV15; D unclear. The CDR3 totals 14 residues. The germline CDR1 and CDR2 sequences are LNHNV and YYDKDF (reference sequence). Trimming shortened V by 6 bases and J by 3 bases, and 12 bases separated the two germline ends. CDR3 in DNA: TGTGCCACCAGGGAGATAAGAGGTGGAAACACCATATATTTT. Its translation: CATREIRGGNTIYF.

This clonotype was seen more than once but under ten times. The CDR3 reads CASSQNRVANEQYF. The CDR3 nucleotides are TGTGCCAGCAGCCAAAACAGGGTGGCTAACGAGCAGTACTTC. The chain carries TRBV14 and TRBJ2-7; weak D call: TRBD1 (6 bases). Trimming removed 2 bases at V and 5 bases at J, with 13 bases between. There are 14 residues in the CDR3. Germline lookup yields CDR1 SGHDN and CDR2 FVKESK.

At least ten counts were recorded for this clonotype. The chain is built from TRBV12-3 or TRBV12-4 and TRBJ1-2, with no clear D. This CDR3 comprises 15 residues. V lost 1 base to trimming and J lost 4 bases, with 13 bases between them. The CDR3 DNA reads TGTGCCAGCAGTTTAGGAGGGCTCCCGCTCTATGGCTACACCTTC. As protein: CASSLGGLPLYGYTF.

This chain connects TRBV6-2 or TRBV6-3 to TRBJ1-1; 7 nucleotides match TRBD1. Germline V gene lookup returns CDR1 MNHEY and CDR2 SVGEGT. This CDR3 region has 15 residues. J was trimmed by 1 base and V by 7 bases; bases with no gene match: 9. The CDR3: CASTQTGKANTEAFF. The CDR3 region has the DNA TGTGCCAGCACCCAGACAGGGAAGGCGAACACTGAAGCTTTCTTT.

The CDR3 DNA reads as TGTGCCAGCAGCTCCCCCAGCGGGAGGAACACCGGGGAGCTGTTTTTT. Amino acids: CASSSPSGRNTGELFF. This chain uses TRBV7-9 with TRBJ2-2, with 8 bases fitting TRBD2. The CDR3 has 16 amino acids. Germline V gene lookup returns CDR1 SEHNR and CDR2 FQNEAQ (reference sequence). With 4 bases clipped from V and 1 base from J, the junction kept 5 bases outside the gene matches. Using reference TRBV7-9 and TRBJ2-2 for the parts outside the CDR3, the full variable domain is DTGVSQNPRHKITKRGQNVTFRCDPISEHNRLYWYRQTLGQGPEFLTYFQNEAQLEKSRLLSDRFSAERPKGSFSTLEIQRTEQGDSAMYLCASSSPSGRNTGELFFGEGSRLTVL.